These 30 T cell receptor beta chains originate from one sample sequenced in a study of T cell responses to AZD1222 COVID-19 vaccine. Assay used: immunoSEQ multiplex PCR; TCRdb lists only in-frame clones, some missing. The sample shows hundreds of thousands of clones, 85% to 95% of them seen only once. Sequenced here: peripheral blood, sampled 28 days after the second AZD1222 dose. These receptors all come from an adult who received the AZD1222 COVID-19 vaccine.

The chain employs TRBV25-1 and TRBJ2-7; perhaps TRBD1 as D (5 bases). The CDR3 extends over 15 amino acids. CDR1 is MGHDK, CDR2 SYGVNS, per germline. Between the trimmed V and J ends, which lost 3 bases and 4 bases, there was a span of 16 bases. CDR3: CASSEYSAGKYEQYF. Written as DNA, the CDR3 is TGTGCCAGCAGTGAGTACAGTGCAGGGAAGTACGAGCAGTACTTC.

The chain combines TRBV20-1 with TRBJ1-5, with D uncertain. Between the trimmed V and J ends, which lost 3 bases and 0 bases, there was a span of 12 bases. Germline loops: CDR1 DFQATT, CDR2 SNEGSKA (reference sequence). The CDR3 has 15 amino acids. This CDR3 is CSASSSHYSNQPQHF. The CDR3 DNA is TGCAGTGCTAGTAGCAGCCACTATAGCAATCAGCCCCAGCATTTT.

V is TRBV29-1 and J is TRBJ1-1; no clear D. The CDR3 has 11 amino acids. Germline V CDR1 and CDR2: SQVTM, ANQGSEA. V lost 5 bases, J lost 5 bases, and 9 bases lay in between. CDR3 bases: TGCAGCGTTCTAATGGAGACTGAAGCTTTCTTT. The encoded protein is CSVLMETEAFF.

The genes are TRBV7-2 and TRBJ2-4; 9 positions match TRBD2. This CDR3 has 17 amino acids. V shed 2 bases, J shed 3 bases, and the junction held 8 bases outside the gene matches. Per the germline V gene, CDR1 is SGHTA and CDR2 is FQGNSA. CDR3 sequence reads: CASSLWREGRGKNIQYF. In DNA, the CDR3 is TGTGCCAGCAGCTTATGGCGGGAGGGCCGGGGCAAAAACATTCAGTACTTC.

The rearrangement links TRBV3-1 (or the pseudogene TRBV3-2) to TRBJ2-1; 8 nucleotides line up with TRBD1. V shed 1 base and J 7 bases; nucleotides not matched to a gene: 3. This CDR3 has 14 amino acids. Germline V gene sequence: CDR1 LGHDT, CDR2 YNNKEL (reference sequence). CDR3 protein: CASSQGTGWNEQFF. The CDR3 nucleotides are TGTGCCAGCAGCCAAGGGACAGGGTGGAATGAGCAGTTCTTC.

The rearrangement links TRBV29-1 to TRBJ1-2, with 9 bases matching TRBD1. The CDR3 extends over 14 amino acids. The V segment lost 7 bases and the J segment 4 bases; nucleotides outside the gene matches: 10. Germline V gives CDR1 SQVTM, CDR2 ANQGSEA. The DNA for the CDR3 is TGCAGCGCCGAGAGGACAGGGGACCGCTATGGCTACACCTTC. Its translation is CSAERTGDRYGYTF.

The rearrangement links TRBV13 to TRBJ1-3; D might be TRBD1 (5 bases). The V gene lost 2 bases and the J gene lost 0 bases, with 14 bases spanning the gap. The CDR3 runs to 17 residues. The V gene's germline CDR1 is PRHDT and CDR2 FYEKMQ (reference sequence). The CDR3 nucleotides are TGTGCCAGCAGCTTATTTTTGGGACTTGACTCTGGAAACACCATATATTTT. Translation: CASSLFLGLDSGNTIYF.

The rearrangement uses TRBV9 and TRBJ1-2, with TRBD1 matching 11 bases. Germline CDR1 and CDR2: SGDLS and YYNGEE. The CDR3 extends over 16 amino acids. With 3 bases clipped from V and 8 bases from J, the junction kept 12 bases outside the gene matches. In DNA, the CDR3 is TGTGCCAGCAGCGCCCGATCCGGGACAGGGGGAAGCGGCTACACCTTC. It translates to CASSARSGTGGSGYTF.

The V call is TRBV7-2, the J call TRBJ2-1; D might be TRBD2 (6 bases). The CDR3 has 19 amino acids. Trimming left V 6 bases short and J 0 bases short, with 24 bases between. Germline V CDR1 and CDR2: SGHTA, FQGNSA. The CDR3 sequence is CASSSRGAELAGSYNEQFF. CDR3 nucleotides: TGTGCCAGCAGTTCTAGAGGGGCGGAACTAGCCGGCTCCTACAATGAGCAGTTCTTC.

Turning to this clone: The junction departs from germline at one end; a sequencing error may be responsible. The chain employs TRBV7-7 and TRBJ1-1; unclear D gene. Germline V gene sequence: CDR1 SSHAT, CDR2 FNYEAQ (reference sequence). CDR3 size: 15 residues. The CDR3 DNA sequence: TGTGCTAGCAGCCCCCTCCCGGGCCTTCACACTGAAGCTTTCTTT. This encodes CASSPLPGLHTEAFF.

The chain employs TRBV18 and TRBJ2-1; weak D call: TRBD1 (6 bases). This CDR3 has 14 residues. Germline-derived CDR1 and CDR2 are KGHSH and LQKENI. V lost 2 bases and J 4 bases, leaving 9 bases between the germline ends. Here the CDR3 DNA reads TGTGCCAGCTCACCAAAACAGGGTTACAATGAGCAGTTCTTC. This encodes CASSPKQGYNEQFF.

The V gene is TRBV7-2, the J gene TRBJ2-7, with no clear D. This CDR3 spans 14 amino acids. Germline CDR1 SGHTA, CDR2 FQGNSA. V was trimmed by 1 base and J by 6 bases, leaving 13 bases between them. DNA for the CDR3: TGTGCCAGCAGCTTAGAAAGTTATGTCTCCGAGCAGTACTTC. Translation gives CASSLESYVSEQYF.

V is TRBV28 and J is TRBJ1-2, with D hard to call. CDR1 is MDHEN and CDR2 is SYDVKM in the germline V gene. Trimming pared 3 bases from V and 0 bases from J, leaving 14 bases between. The CDR3 is 16 residues long. The CDR3 DNA reads as TGTGCCAGCAGTTTGCACCGCAGAGCTACTAACTATGGCTACACCTTC. Its protein product is CASSLHRRATNYGYTF.

This clone appeared a few times. The V call is TRBV7-3, the J call TRBJ2-7; tentatively, D is TRBD2 (7 bases). With 5 bases removed from V and 6 bases from J, the gap between germline ends came to 20 bases. The CDR3 contains 15 residues. Looked up from germline, CDR1 is SGHTA and CDR2 is FQGTGA. CDR3 region: CASSQARGAPSEQYF. CDR3 bases: TGTGCCAGCAGCCAAGCACGGGGGGCTCCCTCCGAGCAGTACTTC.

V gene TRBV7-2 combines with J gene TRBJ2-7, with a tentative D call TRBD2 (6 bases). The CDR3 is 15 amino acids. Trimming removed 4 bases from V and 9 bases from J, with 22 bases in between. Per germline, CDR1 SGHTA and CDR2 FQGNSA. The DNA of the CDR3 is TGTGCCAGCAGCTCGGGGGTCGAGGGTTGGAGGAGGCAGTACTTC. Protein product: CASSSGVEGWRRQYF.

The chain employs TRBV24-1 and TRBJ2-2; D perhaps matches TRBD2 (6 bases). The V end lost 11 bases, the J end lost 4 bases, and 13 bases lay between the germline ends. Germline CDR1 is KGHDR and CDR2 is SFDVKD. The CDR3 length is 13 residues. The CDR3 region is CAIRDFGTGELFF. For the CDR3, the DNA is TGTGCCATCCGGGACTTCGGCACCGGGGAGCTGTTTTTT.

The V call is TRBV19, the J call TRBJ1-1, with D maybe TRBD1 (6 bases). Germline V gene lookup returns CDR1 LNHDA and CDR2 SQIVND (reference sequence). The V end was cut by 4 bases, the J end by 4 bases, with 10 bases between. This CDR3 has 13 residues. This CDR3 is CASSNTGTTEAFF. Here the CDR3 DNA reads TGTGCCAGTAGTAACACAGGGACCACTGAAGCTTTCTTT.

This clone turned up a few times. The chain links TRBV7-2 to TRBJ2-7; possible D gene TRBD1, 5 bases. V lost 2 bases to trimming and J lost 6 bases, with 8 bases between them. This CDR3 has 12 amino acids. Per germline, CDR1 SGHTA and CDR2 FQGNSA. This CDR3 is CASSLSGLEQYF. The CDR3 coding sequence is TGTGCCAGCAGCTTATCAGGGCTCGAGCAGTACTTC.

V usage is TRBV5-1 and J usage is TRBJ1-3; weak D call: TRBD1 (6 bases). V dropped 3 bases and J dropped 0 bases, with 10 bases sitting between them. CDR3 length: 15 amino acids. CDR1 is SGHRS, CDR2 YFSETQ, per germline. CDR3 protein: CASSWGHNSGNTIYF. DNA for the CDR3: TGCGCCAGCAGCTGGGGACATAACTCTGGAAACACCATATATTTT.

The chain employs TRBV2 and TRBJ2-1, with 10 positions matching TRBD2. Germline values: CDR1 SNHLY, CDR2 FYNNEI. The V segment lost 6 bases and the J segment 4 bases; nucleotides outside the gene matches: 6. The CDR3 is 15 amino acids. CDR3: CASRLSGGLYNEQFF. The CDR3, as DNA: TGTGCCAGCAGGCTTAGCGGGGGGCTTTACAATGAGCAGTTCTTC.

The chain combines TRBV29-1 with TRBJ2-5; D is possibly TRBD1 (5 bases). Germline lookup yields CDR1 SQVTM and CDR2 ANQGSEA. This CDR3 comprises 12 residues. The V end lost 4 bases, the J end lost 4 bases, and 10 bases lay between the germline ends. The CDR3 sequence: CSVAGFGETQYF. As DNA, the CDR3 is TGCAGCGTTGCAGGGTTTGGAGAGACCCAGTACTTC.

This clone showed up just a few times. The chain is built from TRBV28 and TRBJ1-6, with D hard to call. V lost 6 bases and J 6 bases, leaving 9 bases between the germline ends. There are 13 residues in the CDR3. Germline CDR1 is MDHEN and CDR2 is SYDVKM. The chain's CDR3 is CASRGNSNSPLHF. As DNA, the CDR3 is TGTGCCAGCAGGGGGAACAGTAATTCACCCCTCCACTTT. Full variable domain (remainder filled in from reference TRBV28 and TRBJ1-6): DVKVTQSSRYLVKRTGEKVFLECVQDMDHENMFWYRQDPGLGLRLIYFSYDVKMKEKGDIPEGYSVSREKKERFSLILESASTNQTSMYLCASRGNSNSPLHFGNGTRLTVT.

This chain connects TRBV10-2 to TRBJ2-1, with D possibly being TRBD1 or TRBD2 (5 bases each). Trimming removed 11 bases from V and 8 bases from J, with 25 bases in between. Germline-derived CDR1 and CDR2 are WSHSY and SAAADI. The CDR3 sequence is 15 residues long. CDR3: CACHRDDRFRDEQFF. CDR3 DNA sequence: TGCGCCTGTCACCGGGACGACCGGTTTAGGGATGAGCAGTTCTTC.

The V call is TRBV3-1 (or the pseudogene TRBV3-2), the J call TRBJ1-1; D is ambiguous. V was cut by 4 bases and J by 0 bases, with 9 bases left in between. Germline V lookup: CDR1 LGHDT, CDR2 YNNKEL (reference sequence). The CDR3 consists of 14 residues. The CDR3 region has the DNA TGTGCCAGCAGCCCAAGCCAGATGAACACTGAAGCTTTCTTT. Amino acid sequence: CASSPSQMNTEAFF.

The V gene is TRBV15, the J gene TRBJ1-1, with D hard to call. This CDR3 comprises 14 residues. Germline values: CDR1 LNHNV, CDR2 YYDKDF (reference sequence). Trimming removed 5 bases at V and 0 bases at J, with 10 bases between. CDR3 nucleotide sequence: TGTGCCACCAGCCCCGCTCGAATGAACACTGAAGCTTTCTTT. It translates to CATSPARMNTEAFF. Full variable domain (missing parts from reference TRBV15 and TRBJ1-1): DAMVIQNPRYQVTQFGKPVTLSCSQTLNHNVMYWYQQKSSQAPKLLFHYYDKDFNNEADTPDNFQSRRPNTSFCFLDIRSPGLGDTAMYLCATSPARMNTEAFFGQGTRLTVV.

The chain has TRBV18 and TRBJ1-2; D is unclear. Germline CDR1 KGHSH, CDR2 LQKENI. V was shortened by 0 bases and J by 4 bases, with 9 bases between the two germline ends. This CDR3 is built from 14 residues. The CDR3: CASSPPGSAYGYTF. In DNA form, the CDR3 reads TGTGCCAGCTCACCACCAGGGAGTGCCTATGGCTACACCTTC.

The gene calls are TRBV19 and TRBJ2-7; 12 bases line up with TRBD2. This CDR3 is built from 17 residues. Germline CDR1 LNHDA, CDR2 SQIVND (reference sequence). With 1 base clipped from V and 1 base from J, the junction kept 5 bases outside the gene matches. CDR3 coding DNA: TGTGCCAGTAGTATAGGACTAGCGGGAGTTGGATCCTACGAGCAGTACTTC. It translates to CASSIGLAGVGSYEQYF.

CDR3 region: CASSGGTQTFF. CDR3 nucleotides: TGTGCCAGTAGTGGCGGGACCCAAACTTTCTTT. This rearrangement joins TRBV19 to TRBJ1-1, with a weak D call TRBD1 (5 bases). The V gene's germline CDR1 is LNHDA and CDR2 SQIVND (reference sequence). Trimming pared 5 bases from V and 12 bases from J, leaving 13 bases between. The CDR3 spans 11 residues.

This chain connects TRBV7-6 to TRBJ2-7; the D gene could be TRBD1 or TRBD2 (5 bases each). The CDR3 length is 13 residues. V lost 6 bases and J lost 5, with 14 bases in between. Germline V gene sequence: CDR1 SGHVS, CDR2 FNYEAQ. The CDR3 region has the DNA TGTGCCAGCAGTCCCGGGACCTTTAACGAGCAGTACTTC. It translates to CASSPGTFNEQYF.

The chain is built from TRBV19 and TRBJ2-7; perhaps D is TRBD1 or TRBD2 (5 bases each). CDR3 length equals 14 residues. Germline V lookup: CDR1 LNHDA, CDR2 SQIVND (reference sequence). V was trimmed by 5 bases and J by 5 bases, leaving 16 bases between them. The CDR3 protein is CASSPRGGRDEQYF. In nucleotides, the CDR3 is TGTGCCAGTAGTCCCCGGGGCGGGCGCGACGAGCAGTACTTC.